The TCR beta chain described here comes from a study of patients and donors after allogeneic stem cell transplantation (dated by TCRdb to about 2020). The receptor library was made with RT-PCR. Sequencing was carried out with a NextSeq 550. TCRdb applied fastp at Q25 and MiXCR to the public reads, then kept only in-frame beta chains. Under each unique CDR3 protein, matching rows form one entry showing the most common genes and DNA. For this sample there are thousands of distinct CDR3 sequences; about 12% appear just once. The ten top clones hold about half of the sample. This clonotype showed up just a few times. No cognate antigen has been identified for it. No much larger clone exists at a distance of one base, and base qualities are not known. Per the germline V gene, ENHRY is the CDR1 and SYGVKD is the CDR2. The junction shows trimming of 6 bases on V and 4 bases on J, plus 9 bases between the germline ends. The CDR3 spans 12 residues, from the cysteine through the phenylalanine. The only DNA kept is the CDR3, 36 bases in frame from the first base.

The rearrangement joined TRBV10-3 to TRBJ1-2; the D gene cannot be resolved reliably. The sequenced sample was blood, either unsorted or a sorted T cell fraction (not recorded which). The origin of this receptor is a human donor who was either an allogeneic HSCT recipient or a stem cell or donor lymphocyte infusion donor (not recorded which). It is not recorded whose cells these are; they may come from a transplant donor. The CDR3 protein: CAISDGSYGYTF. The DNA reads TGTGCCATCAGCGACGGATCCTATGGCTACACCTTC.